The clone carrying this TCR beta chain is termed medium-sized (0.01 to 0.1%). The germline V gene encodes CDR1 SNHLY and CDR2 FYNNEI. The length of the CDR3 is 11 residues. The data were obtained in a study of HIV-infected patients and healthy controls. Looking at the study overall: Total CDR3 counts per chain did not differ significantly between patients and controls.

Antiretroviral therapy had run roughly three months, about 14 weeks, before follow-up blood collection. All unsorted peripheral T cells were captured because whole blood was used without fractionation. Peripheral blood, 2.5 ml, was drawn for RNA extraction. Reverse transcription used around 480 ng RNA and constant-region primers for alpha and beta. Alpha and beta chain libraries were made separately by chain-specific third strand synthesis with multiplexing indices. The library got P5 and P7 elements plus a second index, then an approximately 22-cycle PCR. TCRdb reprocessed the 5' RACE reads via MiXCR and lists one record per CDR3 protein. The table has approximately 9,400 distinct CDR3 sequences, 8% to 9.5% seen once.

This receptor was taken from an adult with HIV infection. The chain recombines TRBV2 with TRBJ1-1, with 8 bases matching TRBD1. This specimen consisted of blood, obtained during antiretroviral therapy. CDR3 residues: CEGQGNTEAFF. The CDR3 DNA reads as TGTGAAGGACAGGGCAACACTGAAGCTTTCTTT.